The sequence of this TCR beta chain was determined in a study of cytomegalovirus exposure and HLA in healthy donors. Study details: There were about 85 million unique TCRs (from HLA-typed donors) in an early data release.

This clone has just a few counts. PCR involved 60 Vbeta and 13 Jbeta primers. The assay was immunoSEQ multiplex PCR, and TCRdb's table has in-frame clones only and misses some. There are under 130,000 clones in the sample; roughly 15% occur only once, and over 0.65% lies in the top ten. Looked up from germline, CDR1 is MNHEY and CDR2 is SVGAGI. The V and J ends lost 7 bases and 4 bases respectively, with 14 bases between them. The CDR3 is 13 amino acids. Sequenced input: PBMCs. The TCR was taken from a female donor in good health and CMV-seronegative. The chain is built from TRBV6-5 and TRBJ2-7; no reliable D call. CDR3 residues: CASTPRSPYEQYF. CDR3 coding DNA: TGTGCCAGCACTCCCCGGTCTCCTTACGAGCAGTACTTC.